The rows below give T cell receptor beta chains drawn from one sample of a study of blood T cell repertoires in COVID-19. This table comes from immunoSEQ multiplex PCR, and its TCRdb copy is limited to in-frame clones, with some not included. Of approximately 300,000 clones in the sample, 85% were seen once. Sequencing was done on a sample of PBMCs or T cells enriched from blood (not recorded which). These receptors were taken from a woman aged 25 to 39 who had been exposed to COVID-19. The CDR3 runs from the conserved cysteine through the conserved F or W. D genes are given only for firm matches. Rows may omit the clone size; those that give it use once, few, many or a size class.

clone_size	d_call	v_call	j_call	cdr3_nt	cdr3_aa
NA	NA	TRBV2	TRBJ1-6	TGTGCCAGCAGTGAAATTTTTGGGGCGAATTCACCCCTCCACTTT	CASSEIFGANSPLHF
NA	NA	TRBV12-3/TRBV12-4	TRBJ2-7	TGTGCCAGCAGGTCGACTTCCTACGAGCAGTACTTC	CASRSTSYEQYF
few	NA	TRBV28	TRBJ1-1	TGTGCCAGCATCTATCCAGGGGTGCGCATTAAAACTGAAGCTTTCTTT	CASIYPGVRIKTEAFF
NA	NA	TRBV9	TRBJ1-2	TGTGCCAGCAGCCCCTCTGGCCCATACTATGGCTACACCTTC	CASSPSGPYYGYTF
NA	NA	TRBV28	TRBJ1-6	TGTGCCAGCAGTAGTACAGGAACGTGGTCACCCCTCCACTTT	CASSSTGTWSPLHF
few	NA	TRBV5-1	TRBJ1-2	TGCGCCAGCAGCTTGGGACAGGCTGCGTATGGCTACACCTTC	CASSLGQAAYGYTF
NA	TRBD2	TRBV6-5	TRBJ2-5	TGTGCCAGCAGTTACGAGCGGGGGGGCCGAGAGACCCAGTACTTC	CASSYERGGRETQYF
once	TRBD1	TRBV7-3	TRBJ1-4	TGTGCCAGCAGCCCGAACCCGACAGGGGCCGTTGAAAAACTGTTTTTT	CASSPNPTGAVEKLFF
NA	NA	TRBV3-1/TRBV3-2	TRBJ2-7	TGTGCCAGCAGCCAAGATGGCAGGCCGCAGTACTTC	CASSQDGRPQYF
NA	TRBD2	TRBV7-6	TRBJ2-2	TGTGCCAGCAGCTTATACTTAGCGGGGTCGCCCGGGGAGCTGTTTTTT	CASSLYLAGSPGELFF
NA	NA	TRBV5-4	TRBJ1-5	TGTGCCAGCAGCTTGGGTGGAGCGAATCAGCCCCAGCATTTT	CASSLGGANQPQHF
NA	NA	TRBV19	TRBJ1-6	TGTGCCAGTAGTTCTAGAGATTCACCCCTCCACTTT	CASSSRDSPLHF
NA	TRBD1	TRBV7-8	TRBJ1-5	TGTGCCAGCAGCTTAGACAGGGGTGGTCAGCCCCAGCATTTT	CASSLDRGGQPQHF
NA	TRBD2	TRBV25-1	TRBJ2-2	TGTGCCAGCAGACCTATGACTAGCGGGGGGTCGAACACCGGGGAGCTGTTTTTT	CASRPMTSGGSNTGELFF
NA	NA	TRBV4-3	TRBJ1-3	TGCGCCAGCAGCCAAGACTTTTCCTCTGGAAACACCATATATTTT	CASSQDFSSGNTIYF
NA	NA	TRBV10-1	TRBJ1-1	TGCGCCAGCAGTGGACAGCTGAACACTGAAGCTTTCTTT	CASSGQLNTEAFF
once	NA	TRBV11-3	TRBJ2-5	TGTGCCAGCAGCTCGGAAAGAGACAGCCAAGAGACCCAGTACTTC	CASSSERDSQETQYF
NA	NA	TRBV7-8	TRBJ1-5	TGTGCCAGCAGCTTATTCGGTGAGCCCCAGCATTTT	CASSLFGEPQHF
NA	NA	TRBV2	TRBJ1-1	TGTGCCAGCTCTTTCCAGGGGAACACTGAAGCTTTCTTT	CASSFQGNTEAFF
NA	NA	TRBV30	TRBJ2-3	TGTGCCTGGAGTGTATCGGGGTCGGCGGGCACAGATACGCAGTATTTT	CAWSVSGSAGTDTQYF
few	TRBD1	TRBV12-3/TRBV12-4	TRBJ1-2	TGTGCCAGCAGTGGGGGACAGCTCTATGGCTACACCTTC	CASSGGQLYGYTF
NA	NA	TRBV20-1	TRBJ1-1	TGCAGTGCTAGTTTGGGGAGCGACACTGAAGCTTTCTTT	CSASLGSDTEAFF
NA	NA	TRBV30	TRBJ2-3	TGTGCCTGGAGTTCAGGGGGGAGCACAGATACGCAGTATTTT	CAWSSGGSTDTQYF
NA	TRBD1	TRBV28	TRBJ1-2	TGTGCCAGTAAGACAGGGGACATGAGCTACACCTTC	CASKTGDMSYTF
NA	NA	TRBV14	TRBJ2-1	TGTGCCAGCAGCCAAGAGGGGCTTGGTTCCTACAATGAGCAGTTCTTC	CASSQEGLGSYNEQFF
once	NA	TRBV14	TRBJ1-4	TGTGCCAGCAGCCGAAAATCAGTTGAAAAACTGTTTTTT	CASSRKSVEKLFF
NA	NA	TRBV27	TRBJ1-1	TGTGCCAGCAGCGCTACCCCCCGTTGGGGGCTGAACACTGAAGCTTTCTTT	CASSATPRWGLNTEAFF
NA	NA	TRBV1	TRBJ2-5	TGCACCAGCAGCCAAGATAGGCGGGAGGAGACCCAGTACTTC	CTSSQDRREETQYF
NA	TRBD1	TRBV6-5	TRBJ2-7	TGTGCCAGCAGAGACGGACAGGGGGCGTCCTACGAGCAGTACTTC	CASRDGQGASYEQYF
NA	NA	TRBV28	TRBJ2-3	TGTGCCAGCTCGCGGGACCCCTCCACAGATACGCAGTATTTT	CASSRDPSTDTQYF
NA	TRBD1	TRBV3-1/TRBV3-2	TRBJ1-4	TGTGCCAGCAGCCAAGTTCCCGGGACAGGGAGATTCGGAACTAATGAAAAACTGTTTTTT	CASSQVPGTGRFGTNEKLFF
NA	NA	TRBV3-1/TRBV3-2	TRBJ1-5	TGTGCCAGCAGCACAGGGAATCAGCCCCAGCATTTT	CASSTGNQPQHF
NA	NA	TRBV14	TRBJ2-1	TGTGCCAGCAGCCAAGATGACAGGTCTGTTATATACAATGAGCAGTTCTTC	CASSQDDRSVIYNEQFF
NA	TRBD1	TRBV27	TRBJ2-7	TGTGCCAGCTCGGACAGGGGCCCCTACGAGCAGTACTTC	CASSDRGPYEQYF
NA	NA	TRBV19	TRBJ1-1	TGTGCCAGTAATGGACAGACCTCTAACACTGAAGCTTTCTTT	CASNGQTSNTEAFF
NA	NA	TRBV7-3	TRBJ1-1	TGTGCCAGCAGCTCCACAGGGAGCACTGAAGCTTTCTTT	CASSSTGSTEAFF
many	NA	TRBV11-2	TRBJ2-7	TGTGCCAGCAGCTTAGAACAGGCCAGCTCCTACGAGCAGTACTTC	CASSLEQASSYEQYF
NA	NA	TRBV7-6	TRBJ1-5	TGTGCCAGCAGCTTAGCGGCAGGGGGCAATCAGCCCCAGCATTTT	CASSLAAGGNQPQHF
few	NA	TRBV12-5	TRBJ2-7	TGTGCTAGTGCCCTCCCCGTCGGACAAAAAAACGAGCAGTACTTC	CASALPVGQKNEQYF
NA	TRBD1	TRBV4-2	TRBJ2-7	TGTGCCAGCAGCCATGGGACAGGGGACGAGCAGTACTTC	CASSHGTGDEQYF